The clone carrying this T cell receptor beta chain turned up a few times. Its matching antigen is unknown. The data stem from a study of CD8 T cells in ankylosing spondylitis. The V and J ends lost 10 bases and 9 bases respectively, with 18 bases between them. Germline loops: CDR1 SGHAT, CDR2 FQDESV (reference sequence). The CDR3 has 12 amino acids. Study-level results: It was reported that disease-linked clones were significantly enriched in matched ankylosing spondylitis synovial fluid. Several of the motif variants were reported before in synovial fluid and blood from reactive arthritis. Typical of ankylosing spondylitis blood, it appeared, was a TCR beta motif of fewer than ten highly homologous variants.

Generation of TCR beta libraries employed quantitative 5'-RACE incorporating molecular barcodes. TCRdb re-derived calls from the 5' RACE reads in MiXCR, one entry per CDR3 protein. The top ten hold around 3.5% of the sample, which has roughly 490,000 distinct CDR3 sequences, under 5.5% seen once. The clonotype originates from a male donor with ankylosing spondylitis. This chain connects TRBV11-1 to TRBJ1-1; unclear D gene. The sequenced sample was blood, either unsorted or a sorted T cell fraction (not recorded which). The CDR3 reads CATNRGGGKAFF. CDR3 coding DNA: TGTGCCACAAACCGGGGTGGCGGAAAAGCTTTCTTT.